The 25 T cell receptor beta chains in this list originate from one sample, sequenced in a study of CDR3 diversity in severe acne. TCRdb itself ran the PCR reads through MiXCR, one entry per CDR3 protein. Here the sample spans tens of thousands of distinct CDR3 sequences, around 49% being singletons. Sequenced material: blood. These receptors came from a male donor in good health, without acne.

V gene TRBV2 combines with J gene TRBJ1-5; D might be TRBD1 (6 bases). Trimming pared 6 bases from V and 6 bases from J, leaving 12 bases between. Germline CDR1 and CDR2: SNHLY and FYNNEI. The CDR3 contains 13 residues. The chain's CDR3 is CASRRGGGQPQHF. In nucleotides, the CDR3 is TGTGCCAGCAGGAGAGGGGGTGGTCAGCCCCAGCATTTT.

The table lists this clonotype with a few counts. The chain employs TRBV20-1 and TRBJ2-7, with 11 positions matching TRBD2. CDR1 is DFQATT and CDR2 is SNEGSKA in the germline V gene (reference sequence). V lost 3 bases and J lost 3; bases outside the gene matches: 4. The CDR3 spans 14 residues. CDR3 loop: CSARGLAGGYEQYF. The CDR3 bases are TGCAGTGCTAGGGGGCTAGCGGGAGGCTACGAGCAGTACTTC.

The gene calls are TRBV20-1 and TRBJ2-6, with a possible D match to TRBD2 (7 bases). Germline V gene sequence: CDR1 DFQATT, CDR2 SNEGSKA (reference sequence). Trimming pared 3 bases from V and 3 bases from J, leaving 15 bases between. There are 16 residues in the CDR3. CDR3 sequence reads: CSARGGLGYGANVLTF. The CDR3 DNA reads as TGCAGTGCTAGGGGGGGGCTTGGCTATGGGGCCAACGTCCTGACTTTC.

The V gene is TRBV10-3, the J gene TRBJ1-3, with D possibly matching TRBD1 (6 bases). V shed 10 bases and J shed 2 bases, with 9 bases lying between them. The CDR3 has 12 residues. The germline V gene has CDR1 ENHRY and CDR2 SYGVKD. CDR3 amino acids: CATTGTGNTIYF. CDR3 sequence (DNA): TGTGCCACCACAGGGACTGGAAACACCATATATTTT.

There are many counts of this clonotype. The V call is TRBV20-1, the J call TRBJ2-3; D is tentatively TRBD1 or TRBD2 (6 bases each). Germline V CDR1 and CDR2: DFQATT, SNEGSKA (reference sequence). This CDR3 is 19 amino acids long. Deletions cut 2 bases from V and 0 bases from J, with 24 bases between. CDR3 bases: TGCAGTGCTAGATTACCTTCCATTCGGGGGCTGGAAAGCACAGATACGCAGTATTTT. It translates to CSARLPSIRGLESTDTQYF.

Regarding this clonotype: Being one base from a much bigger clone, this may be a read error. The chain recombines TRBV11-3 with TRBJ2-5, with TRBD1 identical over 8 bases. This CDR3 comprises 15 residues. The V gene's germline CDR1 is SGHNT and CDR2 YENEEA. CDR3 in amino acids: CAGSLGTGFQETQYF. Written as DNA, the CDR3 is TGTGCCGGCAGCTTAGGGACAGGATTCCAAGAGACCCAGTACTTC.

The chain couples TRBV7-2 to TRBJ2-7; 16 bases fit TRBD2. The better agreement between TRBJ2-1 and the DNA end casts doubt on the J call. This CDR3 region has 19 residues. CDR1 is SGHTA and CDR2 is FQGNSA in the germline V gene. This chain's CDR3 is CASSYPGTSGGAGGNEQFF. The CDR3 DNA is TGTGCCAGCAGCTATCCCGGGACTAGCGGGGGGGCCGGGGGCAATGAGCAGTTCTTC.

This clonotype came up a few times. The chain combines TRBV10-3 with TRBJ2-7; D could derive from TRBD1 or TRBD2 (5 bases each). The CDR3 is 13 amino acids. From germline, CDR1 is ENHRY and CDR2 SYGVKD. V lost 6 bases and J lost 5, with 14 bases in between. The CDR3 nucleotides are TGTGCCATCAGGAGGGGAAACAGCGACGAGCAGTACTTC. The encoded protein is CAIRRGNSDEQYF.

A remark on this clonotype: Compared with germline, one end of the junction differs, possibly owing to a read error. The chain recombines TRBV20-1 with TRBJ2-1; 7 bases map to TRBD2. Germline CDR1 and CDR2: DFQATT and SNEGSKA (reference sequence). This CDR3 region has 15 residues. In DNA form, the CDR3 reads TGCAGTGCTAGAGAGACGGGGGGTAAGGGCAATCAGCAGTTCTTC. This sequence encodes CSARETGGKGNQQFF.

This clonotype has just a few counts. J is TRBJ1-5 and V is TRBV2; 9 bases map to TRBD1. J lost 4 bases, V lost 7 bases, and 5 bases had no gene match. The CDR3 runs to 14 residues. In germline, CDR1 is SNHLY, CDR2 FYNNEI. CDR3 region: CASTDRGGNQPQHF. In nucleotides, the CDR3 is TGTGCCAGCACCGACAGGGGGGGAAATCAGCCCCAGCATTTT.

The chain couples TRBV20-1 to TRBJ2-3; the D call may be TRBD1 or TRBD2 (5 bases each). Germline V gives CDR1 DFQATT, CDR2 SNEGSKA (reference sequence). This CDR3 region has 16 residues. Deletions cut 6 bases from V and 2 bases from J, with 21 bases between. Written as DNA, the CDR3 is TGCAGTGCGTTAGGGGATTGGGAGTTTTTCACAGATACGCAGTATTTT. This sequence encodes CSALGDWEFFTDTQYF.

J is TRBJ1-2 and V is TRBV10-3; D is uncertain. V lost 6 bases, J lost 4 bases, and 12 bases lay in between. The CDR3 sequence is 13 residues long. Germline V gene lookup returns CDR1 ENHRY and CDR2 SYGVKD. CDR3 amino acids: CAISPVSGYGYTF. For the CDR3, the DNA is TGTGCCATCAGCCCGGTTAGTGGCTATGGCTACACCTTC.

The chain has TRBV29-1 and TRBJ1-2, with D perhaps TRBD1 (5 bases). CDR1 SQVTM and CDR2 ANQGSEA come from the germline V gene. V was shortened by 6 bases and J by 7 bases, with 15 bases between the two germline ends. The length of the CDR3 is 12 residues. The CDR3 sequence is CSVEGRARGYTF. CDR3 sequence (DNA): TGCAGCGTCGAGGGGAGGGCACGTGGCTACACCTTC.

The chain uses TRBV5-5 and TRBJ1-5, with no clear D. Trimming left V 5 bases short and J 6 bases short, with 12 bases between. The CDR3 is 13 amino acids. The germline V gene encodes CDR1 SGHKS and CDR2 YYEKEE (reference sequence). The CDR3 DNA sequence: TGTGCCAGCAGTCCGGCGGGTGGTCAGCCCCAGCATTTT. The encoded protein is CASSPAGGQPQHF.

The chain's CDR3 is CASSRASGTQYF. The CDR3 DNA follows: TGTGCCAGCAGCCGGGCTAGCGGGACCCAGTACTTC. V usage is TRBV12-3 or TRBV12-4 and J usage is TRBJ2-5; 7 positions match TRBD2. V lost 6 bases to trimming and J lost 7 bases; unmatched junction nucleotides: 5. This CDR3 contains 12 residues.

The sample holds a few counts of this clonotype. This chain joins TRBV13 and TRBJ2-1; 15 nucleotides line up with TRBD2. Germline CDR1 and CDR2: PRHDT and FYEKMQ (reference sequence). This CDR3 has 17 residues. The trim removed 4 bases at V and 5 bases at J, leaving 6 bases unmatched. The CDR3 region has the DNA TGTGCCAGCAGCTCCCGGACTAGCGGGGGGGCCCACAATGAGCAGTTCTTC. It is translated as CASSSRTSGGAHNEQFF.

This clonotype was picked up one time. No DNA is shown, since the ends of the CDR3 on it are uncertain; the CDR3 is the one TCRdb lists. V gene TRBV11-2 combines with J gene TRBJ1-1; TRBD1 reflects the table's D call only, with no check against the DNA. The CDR3 region is 23 residues in length, termini included. CDR1 and CDR2 from the germline V gene are SGHAT and FQNNGV. Here the CDR3 reads CASSLRYGGYTFGSGTRDFEAFF.

The rearrangement links TRBV2 to TRBJ2-1; D uncertain. Between the trimmed V and J ends, which lost 7 bases and 6 bases, there was a span of 22 bases. This CDR3 is built from 16 residues. Germline CDR1 and CDR2: SNHLY and FYNNEI. CDR3 DNA sequence: TGTGCCAGCAATCCCATCAGCAATCCCATCAGCAATGAGCAGTTCTTC. Translation: CASNPISNPISNEQFF.

This chain joins TRBV2 and TRBJ2-7, with a tentative D call TRBD1 (5 bases). V lost 5 bases and J 2 bases, leaving 13 bases between the germline ends. This CDR3 is 14 amino acids long. Germline CDR1 reads SNHLY; CDR2 reads FYNNEI. The CDR3 protein is CASSQQGPTYEQYF. CDR3 nucleotide sequence: TGTGCCAGCAGTCAGCAGGGTCCCACCTACGAGCAGTACTTC. Full variable domain (missing parts from reference TRBV2 and TRBJ2-7): EPEVTQTPSHQVTQMGQEVILRCVPISNHLYFYWYRQILGQKVEFLVSFYNNEISEKSEIFDDQFSVERPDGSNFTLKIRSTKLEDSAMYFCASSQQGPTYEQYFGPGTRLTVT.

The sample holds a few counts of this clonotype. The V call is TRBV2, the J call TRBJ1-4; 8 nucleotides agree with TRBD1. Looked up from germline, CDR1 is SNHLY and CDR2 is FYNNEI. The CDR3 is 15 residues long. Trimming at V came to 3 bases and at J to 2 bases, leaving 2 bases not matched to a gene. Here the CDR3 DNA reads TGTGCCAGCAGTGAGGACAGGGCGACTAATGAAAAACTGTTTTTT. Translating it yields CASSEDRATNEKLFF.

J is TRBJ2-7 and V is TRBV5-1; TRBD2 might be the D (5 bases). The ends were cut back, 5 bases at V and 12 bases at J, with 15 bases in the middle. The CDR3 loop spans 11 amino acids. The germline V gene encodes CDR1 SGHRS and CDR2 YFSETQ. As DNA, the CDR3 is TGCGCCAGCAGGCCGGGGAGATCGCTGTACTTC. This encodes CASRPGRSLYF. The whole variable domain, remainder taken from reference TRBV5-1 and TRBJ2-7, is KAGVTQTPRYLIKTRGQQVTLSCSPISGHRSVSWYQQTPGQGLQFLFEYFSETQRNKGNFPGRFSGRQFSNSRSEMNVSTLELGDSALYLCASRPGRSLYFGPGTRLTVT.

This clonotype was seen only a few times. The CDR3 coding sequence is TGTGCCAGCAGCTCCCGGACTAGCGGGGGGGCCCTCACAGATACGCAGTATTTT. This codes for CASSSRTSGGALTDTQYF. The chain has TRBV13 and TRBJ2-3; 15 bases align to TRBD2. V lost 4 bases and J lost 2; bases outside the gene matches: 7. Looked up from germline, CDR1 is PRHDT and CDR2 is FYEKMQ (reference sequence). CDR3 size: 18 residues.

The rearrangement links TRBV5-1 to TRBJ2-5; 13 bases map to TRBD2. This CDR3 region has 16 residues. Germline V gene data show CDR1 as SGHRS and CDR2 as YFSETQ. V lost 3 bases, J lost 5 bases, and 7 bases stayed unmatched. The CDR3 reads CASSSTGTSGVETQYF. CDR3 nucleotides: TGCGCCAGCAGCTCGACCGGGACTAGCGGGGTCGAGACCCAGTACTTC.

The V call is TRBV3-1, the J call TRBJ1-6, with TRBD1 as a possible D gene (5 bases). V lost 4 bases and J 6 bases, leaving 10 bases between the germline ends. CDR3 length: 14 amino acids. Germline V lookup: CDR1 LGHDT, CDR2 YNNKEL (reference sequence). CDR3 in DNA: TGTGCCAGCAGCCGGGGGGAGGGTAATTCACCCCTCCACTTT. It translates to CASSRGEGNSPLHF.

The V gene is TRBV4-1, the J gene TRBJ1-2, with TRBD1 as a possible D gene (5 bases). Per germline, CDR1 MGHRA and CDR2 YSYEKL. The CDR3 sequence is 15 residues long. Trimming removed 1 base from V and 7 bases from J, with 16 bases in between. The CDR3, as DNA: TGCGCCAGCAGCCAAGCCGGGACCCCCGACGGTGGCTACACCTTC. This translates into CASSQAGTPDGGYTF.